This TCR beta chain appears in the sequencing data of a study of shared clonotypes between healthy human individuals. Study at large: CD8 memory received one plate per donor, CD8 naive two, CD4 memory three and CD4 naive three.

Clones were sequenced by immunoSEQ multiplex PCR, and TCRdb holds only the in-frame ones, with some missing. The sample consists of approximately 640,000 clones, 90% of them appearing once. CDR1 and CDR2 (germline): LGHNT, FRNRAP. The CDR3 sequence is 12 residues long. Trimming took 4 bases from V and 4 from J, leaving 5 bases between them. The source of this sequence is a man younger than 30 in good health. Some clones in this sample may be carry-over from other donors' samples. The rearrangement links TRBV12-5 to TRBJ2-1; D perhaps matches TRBD2 (5 bases). The sample was memory CD8+ T cells from PBMCs. Subset denoted: CD45RO+ cells pooled with CCR7-negative TemRA cells. The chain's CDR3 is CASGWRYNEQFF. CDR3 in DNA: TGTGCTAGTGGTTGGAGGTACAATGAGCAGTTCTTC.